This is a list of T cell receptor beta chains from one sample in a study of regulatory T cells in long-lasting Graves disease. TCRdb reanalysed the multiplex PCR reads using MiXCR and keeps one entry per CDR3 protein. The sample shows roughly 430,000 distinct CDR3 sequences, around 17% of them seen only once. These records were also assigned to another study, of T cells in Graves' hyperthyroidism and ophthalmopathy.

The sample here was peripheral blood mononuclear cells (PBMCs), taken at new diagnosis, from a patient treated with antithyroid drugs. The receptors shown here come from a woman aged 25 to 39 with Graves disease. Both conserved end residues are part of each CDR3. The D gene is left open where the match is weak. Expanded clones are given a class, and other clones once, few, many or no size at all.

clone size	D gene	V gene	J gene	CDR3 DNA	CDR3 protein
many	.	TRBV12-3/TRBV12-4	TRBJ1-1	TGTGCCAGCAGTCCAGACCGATCCTGGGCTGAAGCTTCCTTT	CASSPDRSWAEASF
many	.	TRBV11-1	TRBJ2-1	TGTGCCAGCAGCCCGGAAGATTATGAGCAGTTCTTC	CASSPEDYEQFF
many	TRBD2	TRBV7-2	TRBJ2-3	TGTGCCAGCAGCCTCCATCAACTTAGCGGGGGGGCTAGCACAGATACGCAGTATTTT	CASSLHQLSGGASTDTQYF
many	TRBD2	TRBV6-6	TRBJ2-5	TGTGCCAGCAGTTACTCGTCGTCTAGCGGGACCGGGGCCCAGTACTTC	CASSYSSSSGTGAQYF
.	.	TRBV5-1	TRBJ2-7	TGCGCCAGCAGCTTGCCGGGACTTACTAGCGAGCAGTACTTC	CASSLPGLTSEQYF
many	.	TRBV20-1	TRBJ1-5	TGCAGTGCTAGTGCCAAGGTACATCAGCCCCAGCATTTT	CSASAKVHQPQHF
many	.	TRBV18	TRBJ2-7	TGTGCCAGCTCACCAGGCAGCGGTGGGCCGTCGCAGTACTTC	CASSPGSGGPSQYF
many	.	TRBV12-3/TRBV12-4	TRBJ2-1	TGTGCCAGCAGCCCCTGGGGGGCGGGCTCCTACAATGAGCAGTTCTTC	CASSPWGAGSYNEQFF
many	.	TRBV30	TRBJ1-5	TGTGCCTGGAGCCCTCGGACATCATCTCTAGGTTCACAGCCCCAGCATTTT	CAWSPRTSSLGSQPQHF
once	TRBD2	TRBV19	TRBJ2-1	TGTGCCAGTAACAGACTAGCGGGGGTTGGGGGGAATGAGCAGTTCTTC	CASNRLAGVGGNEQFF
many	.	TRBV11-2	TRBJ2-7	TGTGCCAGCAGCTTAGAGGTACTAGGTCTTTACGAGCAGTACTTC	CASSLEVLGLYEQYF
many	.	TRBV27	TRBJ2-1	TGTGCCAGCAGTTTATGGGCTAAACCCTACAATGAGCAGTTCTTC	CASSLWAKPYNEQFF
few	.	TRBV12-3/TRBV12-4	TRBJ2-2	TGTGCCAGCAGACTGACTACCGACACCGGGGAGCTGTTTTTT	CASRLTTDTGELFF
.	TRBD2	TRBV11-2	TRBJ2-3	TGTGCCAGCAGCTTAGTGGCTAGCGGGGGGGCTAGCACAGATACGCAGTATTTT	CASSLVASGGASTDTQYF
.	TRBD2	TRBV27	TRBJ2-3	TGTGCCAGCAGAAGAGGGCGGGAGGGCCGAGGCGATACGCAGTATTTT	CASRRGREGRGDTQYF
few	.	TRBV6-1	TRBJ2-2	TGTGCCAGCCAGACAGGCCCGAACACCGGGGAGCTGTTTTTT	CASQTGPNTGELFF
many	.	TRBV28	TRBJ2-7	TGTGCCAGCAGACTACAGGGAGCCTACGAGCAGTACTTC	CASRLQGAYEQYF
many	.	TRBV12-3/TRBV12-4	TRBJ2-3	TGTGCCAGCAGTACTAATGCCGTATACACAGATACGCAGTATTTT	CASSTNAVYTDTQYF
many	TRBD2	TRBV6-1	TRBJ2-1	TGTGCCAGCACCTCCCGGGGTAGACTAGCCATTGTTAGCTCCTACAATGAGCAGTTCTTC	CASTSRGRLAIVSSYNEQFF
few	.	TRBV5-4	TRBJ2-5	TGTGCCAGCAGCTTGTCGGAAGGGACCCAGTACTTC	CASSLSEGTQYF
many	.	TRBV20-1	TRBJ2-7	TGCAGTGCTAGCCTAAACCAGGCCCAAAGACAGGTCCCATGGGACACCGAGCAGTACTTC	CSASLNQAQRQVPWDTEQYF
few	.	TRBV6-2/TRBV6-3	TRBJ1-1	TGTGCCAGCGAGATAAGGGGCCGACGAAACACTGAAGCTTTCTTT	CASEIRGRRNTEAFF
.	.	TRBV7-8	TRBJ1-2	TGTGCCAGCAGCTTAAGGCGACAGTCCTCTAACTATGGCTACACCTTC	CASSLRRQSSNYGYTF
few	TRBD2	TRBV24-1	TRBJ2-1	TGTGCCAGCTCCAGCTCTAGCGGGAACAATGAGCAGTTCTTC	CASSSSSGNNEQFF
few	TRBD2	TRBV20-1	TRBJ2-5	TGCAGTGCGGGACTAAACCAAGAGACCCAGTACTTC	CSAGLNQETQYF
many	TRBD2	TRBV30	TRBJ2-7	TGTGCCTGGGATATGGGGGGCGGGAGGAATCACGAGCAGTACTTC	CAWDMGGGRNHEQYF
many	.	TRBV7-9	TRBJ1-2	TGTGCCAGCAGCTTCGGAGGAAACTATGGCTACACCTTC	CASSFGGNYGYTF
once	.	TRBV5-1	TRBJ2-6	TGCGCCAGCAGCCCCCGGGCGGCTGGGGCCAACGTCCTGACTTTC	CASSPRAAGANVLTF
.	.	TRBV5-8	TRBJ2-2	TGTGCCAGCACCCCGAGGGACTTTACCACCGGGGAGCTGTTTTTT	CASTPRDFTTGELFF
many	.	TRBV12-3/TRBV12-4	TRBJ1-6	TGTGCCAGCAGTGCGGACGGGGCCCTCCACTTT	CASSADGALHF
many	TRBD1	TRBV5-1	TRBJ1-5	TGCGCCAGCAGCGTAGGACCCCAGGGGGCTCGCAATCAGCCCCAGCATTTT	CASSVGPQGARNQPQHF
many	.	TRBV28	TRBJ1-2	TGTGCCAGCAGTCCTGGCCAGTCCAACTATGGCTACACCTTC	CASSPGQSNYGYTF
many	TRBD2	TRBV6-1	TRBJ2-3	TGTGCCAGCAAGCGGGGTGGGGACACAGATACGCAGTATTTT	CASKRGGDTDTQYF
many	.	TRBV24-1	TRBJ2-1	TGTGCCACCAGTGTCGGTGGAGACAATGAGCAGTTCTTC	CATSVGGDNEQFF
many	.	TRBV3-1	TRBJ1-4	TGTGCCAGCAGCGCCCTCGGCCCAGAGGGAAAACTGTTTTTT	CASSALGPEGKLFF
many	.	TRBV28	TRBJ2-5	TGTGCCAGCAGCCCGGACGTCGGTGGGGAGACCCAGTACTTC	CASSPDVGGETQYF
many	.	TRBV11-1	TRBJ2-1	TGTGCCAGCAGCTTAACAGCCCTATACAATGAGCAGTTCTTC	CASSLTALYNEQFF
many	.	TRBV2	TRBJ2-3	TGTGCCAGCATCGGCGCACCACGCACAGATACGCAGTATTTT	CASIGAPRTDTQYF
many	TRBD2	TRBV2	TRBJ2-7	TGTGCCAGCAACCCACTAGCGGGAGGGCCTTACGAGCAGTACTTC	CASNPLAGGPYEQYF
.	.	TRBV11-3	TRBJ2-2	TGTGCCAGCAGCTTAGATGCGGCAGGGGCTGGCACCGGGGAGCTGTTTTTT	CASSLDAAGAGTGELFF
many	TRBD2	TRBV2	TRBJ2-1	TGTGCCAGCAGCCTCGGTGGCGGACTAGGCTCCTATGAGCAGTTCTTC	CASSLGGGLGSYEQFF
.	TRBD1	TRBV29-1	TRBJ1-2	TGCAGCGTTTTCCCGGGACAGGGGGCTTACGGCTACACCTTC	CSVFPGQGAYGYTF
.	TRBD1	TRBV7-9	TRBJ1-1	TGTGCCAGCACCGTGGGGGGAGGGCTACAGGGGGGCACTGAAGCTTTCTTT	CASTVGGGLQGGTEAFF
.	.	TRBV27	TRBJ1-4	TGTGCCAGCAGTTTACCGTACTGGCATGCAACTAATGAAAAACTGTTTTTT	CASSLPYWHATNEKLFF
many	.	TRBV30	TRBJ2-1	TGTGCCGGGTGGGGTTATGAGCAGTTCTTC	CAGWGYEQFF
many	.	TRBV28	TRBJ1-4	TGTGCCAGCAGTTTAGAGTCAACTAATGAAAAACTGTTTTTT	CASSLESTNEKLFF
once	.	TRBV12-3/TRBV12-4	TRBJ1-3	TGTGCCAGCAGTGAAGGACAGCCCTCTGGAAACACCATGTATTTT	CASSEGQPSGNTMYF
many	TRBD2	TRBV6-2/TRBV6-3	TRBJ2-3	TGTGCCAGCCAGATTCTAGCGGGCCAGGCTGATACGCAGTATTTT	CASQILAGQADTQYF
many	.	TRBV20-1	TRBJ2-1	TGCAGTGCTAGAGATGGGGGCCAGAACAATGAGCAGTTCTTC	CSARDGGQNNEQFF
.	.	TRBV7-3	TRBJ1-5	TGTGCCAGCAGCTTACAGGGCAACAATCAGCCCCAGCATTTT	CASSLQGNNQPQHF